This T cell receptor (beta chain) came from a study of shared clonotypes between healthy human individuals. Method: immunoSEQ multiplex PCR; TCRdb's copy keeps in-frame clones and lacks some. Here the sample spans about 2.4 million clones, 93% being singletons. Germline V lookup: CDR1 KGHSH, CDR2 LQKENI. The J segment lost 8 bases and the V segment lost 0 bases, leaving 6 bases of the junction unmatched. There are 15 residues in the CDR3. Sequencing was carried out using naive CD4+ T cells from PBMCs. Subset described: CD45RA+ positively selected. The chain recombines TRBV18 with TRBJ1-4, with TRBD1 matching over 7 bases. This clonotype originated in a man between 18 and 29 years old in good health. Some clones in this sample may be carry-over from other donors' samples. DNA of the CDR3: TGTGCCAGCTCACCACCGGAGGGGGCGGGCGAAAAACTGTTTTTT. Amino acids: CASSPPEGAGEKLFF.